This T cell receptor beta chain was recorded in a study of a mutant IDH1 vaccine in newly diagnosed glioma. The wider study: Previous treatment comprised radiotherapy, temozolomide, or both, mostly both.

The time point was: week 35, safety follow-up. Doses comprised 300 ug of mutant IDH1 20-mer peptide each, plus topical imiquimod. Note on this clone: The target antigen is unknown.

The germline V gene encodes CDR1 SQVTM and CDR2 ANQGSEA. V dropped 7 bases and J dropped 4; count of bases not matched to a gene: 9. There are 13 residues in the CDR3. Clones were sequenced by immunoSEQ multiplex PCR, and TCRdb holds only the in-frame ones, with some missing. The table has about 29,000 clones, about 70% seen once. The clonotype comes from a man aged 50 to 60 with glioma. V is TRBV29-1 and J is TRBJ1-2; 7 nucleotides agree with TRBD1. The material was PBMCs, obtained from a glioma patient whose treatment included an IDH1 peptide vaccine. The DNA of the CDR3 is TGCAGCGCGAAACAGGGGACAATCTATGGCTACACCTTC. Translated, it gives CSAKQGTIYGYTF.